Listed below are T cell receptor beta chains from one sample, sequenced in a study of T cell responses to AZD1222 COVID-19 vaccine. This table comes from immunoSEQ multiplex PCR, and its TCRdb copy is limited to in-frame clones, with some not included. Of roughly 98,000 clones listed, about 90% are singletons. Sample: peripheral blood, taken 28 days after the second AZD1222 dose. Receptors originate from an adult who received the AZD1222 COVID-19 vaccine. Both conserved end residues are part of each CDR3. A D gene is named only where the DNA matches it firmly. Some rows mark clone size as missing; the rest say once, few, many or name a class of expanded clone.

cdr3_length	clone_size	v_call	d_call	j_call	cdr3_aa	cdr3_nt
14	-	TRBV27	-	TRBJ1-5	CASSLRGLAEPQHF	TGTGCCAGCAGTTTACGAGGGTTAGCCGAGCCCCAGCATTTT
13	-	TRBV6-5	TRBD1	TRBJ1-5	CASSTGETQPQHF	TGTGCCAGCTCTACAGGGGAGACACAGCCCCAGCATTTT
15	-	TRBV28	-	TRBJ1-3	CASSLSPGSGNTIYF	TGTGCCAGCAGTTTGTCACCAGGGTCCGGAAACACCATATATTTT
14	-	TRBV27	-	TRBJ2-1	CASSLLASDPGQFF	TGTGCCAGCAGTTTACTCGCTAGCGACCCAGGGCAGTTCTTC
15	-	TRBV21-1	-	TRBJ2-1	CASSKVNSSRRQQFF	TGTGCCAGCAGCAAAGTGAACAGTTCCCGGAGACAGCAGTTCTTC
13	-	TRBV12-3/TRBV12-4	-	TRBJ1-1	CASSPLGLTEAFF	TGTGCCAGCAGTCCCTTAGGATTAACTGAAGCTTTCTTT
13	-	TRBV20-1	-	TRBJ1-3	CSASEGQGNTIYF	TGCAGTGCTAGTGAGGGGCAAGGAAACACCATATATTTT
14	-	TRBV3-1/TRBV3-2	TRBD1	TRBJ2-7	CASSQAGTGYEQYF	TGTGCCAGCAGCCAAGCCGGGACAGGCTACGAGCAGTACTTC
11	-	TRBV19	-	TRBJ1-3	CASKSGNTIYF	TGTGCCAGTAAGTCTGGAAACACCATATATTTT
15	-	TRBV2	TRBD1	TRBJ2-3	CASRKDRDLTDTQYF	TGTGCCAGCAGGAAAGACAGGGACCTCACAGATACGCAGTATTTT
13	-	TRBV6-2/TRBV6-3	-	TRBJ1-4	CASSRDRTEKLFF	TGTGCCAGCAGCAGGGACCGCACTGAAAAACTGTTTTTT
14	-	TRBV11-3	TRBD1	TRBJ1-4	CASSPGQGPEKLFF	TGTGCCAGCAGCCCGGGACAGGGGCCTGAAAAACTGTTTTTT
15	once	TRBV27	-	TRBJ2-5	CASSPRGGSQETQYF	TGTGCCAGCAGTCCGCGTGGGGGGTCTCAAGAGACCCAGTACTTC
16	few	TRBV27	-	TRBJ1-4	CASSPGRRTSREKLFF	TGTGCCAGCAGTCCGGGCCGCAGAACCTCGAGGGAAAAACTGTTTTTT
14	-	TRBV7-9	TRBD2	TRBJ2-7	CASSASSGGREQYF	TGTGCCAGCAGCGCATCTAGCGGGGGTAGGGAGCAGTACTTC
15	-	TRBV28	-	TRBJ1-3	CASSFQGMGGNTIYF	TGTGCCAGCAGTTTTCAGGGCATGGGTGGAAACACCATATATTTT
15	-	TRBV7-3	-	TRBJ1-1	CASSSQGRGNTEAFF	TGTGCCAGCAGCTCCCAAGGCAGGGGGAACACTGAAGCTTTCTTT
16	-	TRBV28	TRBD1	TRBJ1-2	CASSVWTGPITDGYTF	TGTGCCAGCAGTGTATGGACAGGGCCCATCACGGATGGCTACACCTTC
14	-	TRBV18	-	TRBJ2-2	CASSSRVNSGELFF	TGTGCCAGCTCAAGCAGAGTGAACTCCGGGGAGCTGTTTTTT
15	-	TRBV5-1	-	TRBJ1-6	CASSLDPGQNSPLHF	TGCGCCAGCAGCTTGGACCCAGGGCAGAATTCACCCCTCCACTTT
17	few	TRBV7-8	-	TRBJ1-6	CASSLALVVAYNSPLHF	TGTGCCAGCAGCTTAGCGCTTGTCGTCGCATATAATTCACCCCTCCACTTT
15	-	TRBV19	-	TRBJ2-7	CASSELAHSSYEQYF	TGTGCCAGTAGTGAACTAGCTCACAGCTCCTACGAGCAGTACTTC
15	-	TRBV19	TRBD1	TRBJ1-2	CASRANGQGMHGYTF	TGTGCCAGTAGGGCCAACGGACAGGGGATGCATGGCTACACCTTC
13	-	TRBV27	TRBD1	TRBJ1-2	CASSSGTAGGYTF	TGTGCCAGCAGTTCAGGGACAGCAGGGGGCTACACCTTC
14	-	TRBV10-1	-	TRBJ2-3	CASSEGARADTQYF	TGCGCCAGCAGTGAGGGGGCTAGGGCAGATACGCAGTATTTT
13	-	TRBV10-1	-	TRBJ2-7	CASSESLPYEQYF	TGCGCCAGCAGTGAGTCCTTACCTTACGAGCAGTACTTC
15	-	TRBV6-5	-	TRBJ1-6	CASSYWARGDSPLHF	TGTGCCAGCAGTTACTGGGCAAGGGGCGATTCACCCCTCCACTTT
17	-	TRBV19	-	TRBJ2-7	CATRRDVGMVSSYEQYF	TGTGCCACCCGACGGGACGTCGGAATGGTCAGCTCCTACGAGCAGTACTTC
14	-	TRBV5-1	-	TRBJ1-1	CASSWAAMNTEAFF	TGCGCCAGCAGCTGGGCGGCTATGAACACTGAAGCTTTCTTT
16	once	TRBV7-3	TRBD1	TRBJ1-3	CASSLTVGTGGNTIYF	TGTGCCAGCAGCTTAACGGTGGGGACAGGGGGAAACACCATATATTTT
11	-	TRBV20-1	-	TRBJ2-1	CSAGRRNEQFF	TGCAGTGCCGGACGGCGTAATGAGCAGTTCTTC
17	-	TRBV10-2	TRBD2	TRBJ2-4	CASSEFRREGPKNIQYF	TGCGCCAGCAGTGAGTTCCGGCGGGAGGGGCCCAAAAACATTCAGTACTTC
15	-	TRBV19	-	TRBJ1-1	CASSFRTAGNTEAFF	TGTGCCAGTAGTTTTAGGACAGCGGGGAACACTGAAGCTTTCTTT
16	once	TRBV7-2	TRBD2	TRBJ2-3	CALGETSGKHTDTQYF	TGTGCCCTAGGAGAGACTAGCGGGAAACACACAGATACGCAGTATTTT
14	-	TRBV27	-	TRBJ1-6	CASSFRAEDSPLHF	TGTGCCAGCAGTTTCCGCGCGGAGGATTCACCCCTCCACTTT
15	-	TRBV5-6	TRBD2	TRBJ2-1	CASSLMREVDNEQFF	TGTGCCAGCAGCTTGATGCGGGAGGTAGACAATGAGCAGTTCTTC
13	-	TRBV7-3	-	TRBJ2-1	CASSLLGINEQFF	TGTGCCAGCAGCTTATTAGGTATCAATGAGCAGTTCTTC
15	-	TRBV7-9	TRBD1	TRBJ1-3	CASSLRGGPGNTIYF	TGTGCCAGCAGCTTAAGAGGGGGCCCTGGAAACACCATATATTTT
17	-	TRBV19	-	TRBJ1-5	CASSIRVGSNSNQPQHF	TGTGCCAGTAGTATCAGGGTAGGCAGTAATAGCAATCAGCCCCAGCATTTT
16	-	TRBV6-6	-	TRBJ1-2	CASRPLDTVRNYGYTF	TGTGCCAGCAGACCACTTGACACAGTGCGGAACTATGGCTACACCTTC
11	few	TRBV10-3	-	TRBJ2-1	CAISVGNEQFF	TGTGCCATCAGTGTAGGGAATGAGCAGTTCTTC
16	-	TRBV3-1/TRBV3-2	-	TRBJ2-5	CASSQPLGVTQETQYF	TGTGCCAGCAGCCAACCTCTTGGGGTTACTCAAGAGACCCAGTACTTC
15	-	TRBV3-1/TRBV3-2	TRBD2	TRBJ2-7	CASSLAGGPFYEQYF	TGTGCCAGCAGCCTAGCGGGAGGGCCCTTTTACGAGCAGTACTTC
13	-	TRBV5-5	-	TRBJ1-2	CASTIQGTSGYTF	TGTGCCAGCACCATTCAGGGTACAAGTGGCTACACCTTC
18	-	TRBV5-5	TRBD2	TRBJ2-2	CASSRRGTSGANTGELFF	TGTGCCAGCAGCCGGAGAGGGACTAGCGGGGCGAACACCGGGGAGCTGTTTTTT
14	-	TRBV28	-	TRBJ1-5	CASSFVTLNQPQHF	TGTGCCAGCAGTTTCGTTACCTTAAATCAGCCCCAGCATTTT
15	-	TRBV5-1	-	TRBJ1-1	CASSLAGAKNTEAFF	TGCGCCAGCAGCTTGGCGGGGGCCAAGAACACTGAAGCTTTCTTT
18	few	TRBV7-8	TRBD2	TRBJ2-5	CASVIRWGLGTYQETQYF	TGTGCCAGCGTCATTCGCTGGGGACTAGGGACGTACCAAGAGACCCAGTACTTC
13	-	TRBV5-1	-	TRBJ2-5	CASSLVGFETQYF	TGCGCCAGCAGCTTGGTAGGTTTTGAGACCCAGTACTTC
12	-	TRBV12-3/TRBV12-4	-	TRBJ2-2	CASSSGIGELFF	TGTGCCAGCAGTTCCGGGATCGGGGAGCTGTTTTTT
19	-	TRBV3-1/TRBV3-2	TRBD2	TRBJ2-2	CASSQELAGVYLNTGELFF	TGTGCCAGCAGCCAAGAACTAGCGGGAGTTTATCTGAACACCGGGGAGCTGTTTTTT
16	-	TRBV4-1	-	TRBJ1-1	CASSGRGSGGRTEAFF	TGCGCCAGCAGCGGAAGGGGGTCGGGTGGCCGGACTGAAGCTTTCTTT
13	-	TRBV10-1	-	TRBJ2-2	CASSEGGTGELFF	TGCGCCAGCAGTGAAGGTGGCACCGGGGAGCTGTTTTTT
16	-	TRBV27	-	TRBJ2-1	CASRRASVSSYNEQFF	TGTGCCAGCAGGCGCGCTAGCGTTAGCTCCTACAATGAGCAGTTCTTC
17	-	TRBV10-3	-	TRBJ2-3	CAISPPGLSNPTDTQYF	TGTGCCATCAGTCCCCCGGGACTCTCCAATCCCACAGATACGCAGTATTTT
14	-	TRBV5-1	-	TRBJ2-2	CASSVDGVTGELFF	TGCGCCAGCAGCGTGGACGGGGTCACCGGGGAGCTGTTTTTT
14	once	TRBV4-2	-	TRBJ1-2	CASSQDVSNYGYTF	TGTGCCAGCAGCCAAGATGTCAGCAACTATGGCTACACCTTC
17	once	TRBV5-5	TRBD1	TRBJ2-3	CASSSGSGRGLIDTQYF	TGTGCCAGCAGCAGTGGCAGCGGCAGGGGGCTGATAGATACGCAGTATTTT
15	-	TRBV28	-	TRBJ1-2	CASSQYLQGSYGYTF	TGTGCCAGCAGTCAATACCTACAGGGATCCTATGGCTACACCTTC